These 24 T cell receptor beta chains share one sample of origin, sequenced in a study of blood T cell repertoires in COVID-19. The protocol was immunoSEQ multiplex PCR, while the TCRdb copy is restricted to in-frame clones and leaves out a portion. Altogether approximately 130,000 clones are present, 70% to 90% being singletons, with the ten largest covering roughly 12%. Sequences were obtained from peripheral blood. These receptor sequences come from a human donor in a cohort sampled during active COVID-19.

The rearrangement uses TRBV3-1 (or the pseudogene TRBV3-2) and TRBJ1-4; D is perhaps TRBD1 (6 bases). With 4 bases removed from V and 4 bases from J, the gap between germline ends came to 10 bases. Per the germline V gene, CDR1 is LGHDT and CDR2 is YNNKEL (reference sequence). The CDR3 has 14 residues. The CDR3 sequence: CASSPGTSNEKLFF. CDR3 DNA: TGTGCCAGCAGCCCCGGGACAAGTAATGAAAAACTGTTTTTT.

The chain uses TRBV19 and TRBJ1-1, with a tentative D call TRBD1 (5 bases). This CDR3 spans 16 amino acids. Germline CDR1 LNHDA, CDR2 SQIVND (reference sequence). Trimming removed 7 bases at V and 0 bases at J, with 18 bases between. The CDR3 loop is CASIGASSTVNTEAFF. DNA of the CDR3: TGTGCCAGTATAGGGGCTTCGTCGACGGTGAACACTGAAGCTTTCTTT.

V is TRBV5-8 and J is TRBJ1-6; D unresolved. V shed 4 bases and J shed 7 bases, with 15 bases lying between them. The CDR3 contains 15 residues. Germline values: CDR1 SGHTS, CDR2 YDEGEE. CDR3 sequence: CASSHRVNGNSPLHF. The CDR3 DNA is TGTGCCAGCAGCCACCGGGTGAATGGGAATTCACCCCTCCACTTT. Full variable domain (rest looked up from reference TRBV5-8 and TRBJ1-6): EAGVTQSPTHLIKTRGQQATLRCSPISGHTSVYWYQQALGLGLQFLLWYDEGEERNRGNFPPRFSGRQFPNYSSELNVNALELEDSALYLCASSHRVNGNSPLHFGNGTRLTVT.

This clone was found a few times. DNA for the CDR3: TGTGCCAGTACCCCTTCCGGGAAGACTAACTATGGCTACACCTTC. It codes for CASTPSGKTNYGYTF. This chain connects TRBV19 to TRBJ1-2; D gene unclear. Germline assignment: CDR1 LNHDA and CDR2 SQIVND (reference sequence). The CDR3 runs to 15 residues. The V end was cut by 7 bases, the J end by 0 bases, with 15 bases between. The full variable domain, rest sourced from reference TRBV19 and TRBJ1-2, is DGGITQSPKYLFRKEGQNVTLSCEQNLNHDAMYWYRQDPGQGLRLIYYSQIVNDFQKGDIAEGYSVSREKKESFPLTVTSAQKNPTAFYLCASTPSGKTNYGYTFGSGTRLTVV.

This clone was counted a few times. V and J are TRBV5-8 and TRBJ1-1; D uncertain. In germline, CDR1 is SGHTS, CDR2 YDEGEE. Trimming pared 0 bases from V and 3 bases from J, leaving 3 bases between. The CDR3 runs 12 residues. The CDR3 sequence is CASSLAYTEAFF. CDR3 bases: TGTGCCAGCAGCTTGGCGTACACTGAAGCTTTCTTT.

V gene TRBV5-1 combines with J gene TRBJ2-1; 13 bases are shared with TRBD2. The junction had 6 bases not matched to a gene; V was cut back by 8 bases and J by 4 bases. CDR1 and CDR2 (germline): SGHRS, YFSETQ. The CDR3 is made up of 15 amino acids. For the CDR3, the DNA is TGCGCCAGTGTAGGACTAGCGGGGGCTTACAATGAGCAGTTCTTC. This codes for CASVGLAGAYNEQFF.

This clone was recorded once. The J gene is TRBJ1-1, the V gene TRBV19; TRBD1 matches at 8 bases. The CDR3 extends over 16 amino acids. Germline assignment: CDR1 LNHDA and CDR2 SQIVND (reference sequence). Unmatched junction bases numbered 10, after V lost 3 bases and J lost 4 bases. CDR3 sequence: CASSILTGDWGTEAFF. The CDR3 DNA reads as TGTGCCAGTAGTATCCTGACAGGGGATTGGGGCACTGAAGCTTTCTTT. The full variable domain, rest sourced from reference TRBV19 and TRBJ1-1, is DGGITQSPKYLFRKEGQNVTLSCEQNLNHDAMYWYRQDPGQGLRLIYYSQIVNDFQKGDIAEGYSVSREKKESFPLTVTSAQKNPTAFYLCASSILTGDWGTEAFFGQGTRLTVV.

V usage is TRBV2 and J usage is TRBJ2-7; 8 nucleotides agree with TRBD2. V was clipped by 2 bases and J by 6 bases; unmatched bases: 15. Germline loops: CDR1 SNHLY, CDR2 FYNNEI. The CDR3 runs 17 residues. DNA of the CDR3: TGTGCCAGCAGTGAATTTCGGGGGGGCGCTTCCTTCGGCGAGCAGTACTTC. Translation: CASSEFRGGASFGEQYF.

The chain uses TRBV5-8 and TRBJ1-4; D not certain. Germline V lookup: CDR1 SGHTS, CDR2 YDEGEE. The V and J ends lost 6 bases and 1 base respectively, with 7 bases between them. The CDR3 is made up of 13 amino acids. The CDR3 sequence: CASKFRTNEKLFF. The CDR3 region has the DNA TGTGCCAGCAAATTTCGAACTAATGAAAAACTGTTTTTT.

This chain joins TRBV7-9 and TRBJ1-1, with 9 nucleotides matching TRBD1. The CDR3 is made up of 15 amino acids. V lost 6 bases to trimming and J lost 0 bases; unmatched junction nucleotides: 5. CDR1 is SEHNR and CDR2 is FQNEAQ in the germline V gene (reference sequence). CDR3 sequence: CASSHRGRVNTEAFF. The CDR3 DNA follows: TGTGCCAGCAGTCACAGGGGGCGGGTGAACACTGAAGCTTTCTTT.

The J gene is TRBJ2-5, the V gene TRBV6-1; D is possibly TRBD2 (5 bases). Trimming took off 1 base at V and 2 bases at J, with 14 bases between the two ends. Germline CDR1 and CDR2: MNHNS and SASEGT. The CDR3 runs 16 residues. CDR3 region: CASSEDTRRTQETQYF. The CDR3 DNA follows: TGTGCCAGCAGTGAAGATACTCGACGGACTCAAGAGACCCAGTACTTC.

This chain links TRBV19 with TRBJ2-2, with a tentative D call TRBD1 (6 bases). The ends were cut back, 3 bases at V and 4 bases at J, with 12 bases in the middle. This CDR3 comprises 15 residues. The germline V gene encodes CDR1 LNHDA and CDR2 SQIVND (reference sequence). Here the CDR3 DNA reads TGTGCCAGTAGTATCGGGGCAGGGGTCACCGGGGAGCTGTTTTTT. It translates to CASSIGAGVTGELFF.

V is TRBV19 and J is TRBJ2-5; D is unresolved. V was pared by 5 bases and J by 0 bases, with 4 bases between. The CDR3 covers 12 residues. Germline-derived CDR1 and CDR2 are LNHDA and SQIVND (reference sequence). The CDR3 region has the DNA TGTGCCAGTAGTCGGTACCAAGAGACCCAGTACTTC. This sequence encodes CASSRYQETQYF.

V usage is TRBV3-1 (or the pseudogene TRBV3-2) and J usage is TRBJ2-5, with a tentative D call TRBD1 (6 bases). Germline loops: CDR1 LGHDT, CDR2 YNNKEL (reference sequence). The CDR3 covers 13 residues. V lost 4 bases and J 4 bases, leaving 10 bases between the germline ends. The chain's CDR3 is CASSRDIGETQYF. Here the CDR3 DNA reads TGTGCCAGCAGCCGGGACATTGGAGAGACCCAGTACTTC.

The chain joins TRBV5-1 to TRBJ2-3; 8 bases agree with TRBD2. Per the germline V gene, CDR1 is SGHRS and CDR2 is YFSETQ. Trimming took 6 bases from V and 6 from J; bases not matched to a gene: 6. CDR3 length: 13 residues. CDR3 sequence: CASNAGGGDTQYF. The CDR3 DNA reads TGCGCCAGCAATGCGGGAGGTGGTGATACGCAGTATTTT.

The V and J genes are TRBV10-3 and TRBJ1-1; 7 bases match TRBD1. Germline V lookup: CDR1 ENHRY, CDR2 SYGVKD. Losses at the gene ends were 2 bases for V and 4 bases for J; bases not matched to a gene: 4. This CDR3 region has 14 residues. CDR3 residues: CAISEPTGVTEAFF. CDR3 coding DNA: TGTGCCATCAGTGAGCCAACAGGGGTCACTGAAGCTTTCTTT.

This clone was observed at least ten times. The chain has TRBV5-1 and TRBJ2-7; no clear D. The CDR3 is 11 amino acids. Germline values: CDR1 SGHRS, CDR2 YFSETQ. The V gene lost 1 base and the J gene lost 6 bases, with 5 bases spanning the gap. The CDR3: CASSLNREQYF. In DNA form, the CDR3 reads TGCGCCAGCAGCTTGAATCGCGAGCAGTACTTC.

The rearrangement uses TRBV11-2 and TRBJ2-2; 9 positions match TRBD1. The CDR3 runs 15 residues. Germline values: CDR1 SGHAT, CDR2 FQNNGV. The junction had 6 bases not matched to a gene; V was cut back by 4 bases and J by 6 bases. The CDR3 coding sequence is TGTGCCAGCAGCTCGGGACAGGGTTTATCCGGGGAGCTGTTTTTT. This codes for CASSSGQGLSGELFF.

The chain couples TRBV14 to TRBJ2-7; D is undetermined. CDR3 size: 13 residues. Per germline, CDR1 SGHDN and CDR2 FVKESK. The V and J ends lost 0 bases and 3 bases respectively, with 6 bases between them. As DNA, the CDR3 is TGTGCCAGCAGCCAAGAACAGTTCTACGAGCAGTACTTC. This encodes CASSQEQFYEQYF.

This CDR3 is CASSAGGLDGYTF. The CDR3 bases are TGTGCCAGCAGCGCGGGGGGCTTAGATGGCTACACCTTC. The chain has TRBV6-5 and TRBJ1-2, with D tentatively TRBD1 (6 bases). Germline V gene lookup returns CDR1 MNHEY and CDR2 SVGAGI. This CDR3 contains 13 residues. V was shortened by 6 bases and J by 6 bases, with 14 bases between the two germline ends.

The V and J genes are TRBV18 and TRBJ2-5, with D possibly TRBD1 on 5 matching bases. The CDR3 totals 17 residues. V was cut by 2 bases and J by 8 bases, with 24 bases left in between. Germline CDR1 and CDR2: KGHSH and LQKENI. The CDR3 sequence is CASSPFNSQAGRQTQYF. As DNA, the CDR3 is TGTGCCAGCTCACCATTCAATTCACAGGCTGGGCGACAAACCCAGTACTTC. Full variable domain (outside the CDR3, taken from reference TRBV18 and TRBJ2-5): NAGVMQNPRHLVRRRGQEARLRCSPMKGHSHVYWYRQLPEEGLKFMVYLQKENIIDESGMPKERFSAEFPKEGPSILRIQQVVRGDSAAYFCASSPFNSQAGRQTQYFGPGTRLLVL.

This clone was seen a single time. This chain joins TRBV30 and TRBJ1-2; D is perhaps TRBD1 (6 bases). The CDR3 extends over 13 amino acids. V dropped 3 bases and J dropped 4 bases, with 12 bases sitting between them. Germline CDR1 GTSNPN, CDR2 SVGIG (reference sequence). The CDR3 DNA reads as TGTGCCTGGAGCGCAGGGGCTCCCTATGGCTACACCTTC. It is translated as CAWSAGAPYGYTF.

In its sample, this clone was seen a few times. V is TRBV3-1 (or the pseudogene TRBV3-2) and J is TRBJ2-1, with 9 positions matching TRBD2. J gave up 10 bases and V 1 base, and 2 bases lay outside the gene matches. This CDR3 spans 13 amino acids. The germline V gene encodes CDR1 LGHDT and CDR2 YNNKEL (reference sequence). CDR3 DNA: TGTGCCAGCAGCCAAGGGCGGGGGGGAGAGCAGTTCTTC. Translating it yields CASSQGRGGEQFF.

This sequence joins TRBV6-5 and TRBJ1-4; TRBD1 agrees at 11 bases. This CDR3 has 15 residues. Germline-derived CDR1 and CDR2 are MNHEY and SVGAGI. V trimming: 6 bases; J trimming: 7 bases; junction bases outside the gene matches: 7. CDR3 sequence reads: CASRAPGTGGEKLFF. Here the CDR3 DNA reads TGTGCCAGCAGAGCTCCCGGGACAGGGGGTGAAAAACTGTTTTTT.